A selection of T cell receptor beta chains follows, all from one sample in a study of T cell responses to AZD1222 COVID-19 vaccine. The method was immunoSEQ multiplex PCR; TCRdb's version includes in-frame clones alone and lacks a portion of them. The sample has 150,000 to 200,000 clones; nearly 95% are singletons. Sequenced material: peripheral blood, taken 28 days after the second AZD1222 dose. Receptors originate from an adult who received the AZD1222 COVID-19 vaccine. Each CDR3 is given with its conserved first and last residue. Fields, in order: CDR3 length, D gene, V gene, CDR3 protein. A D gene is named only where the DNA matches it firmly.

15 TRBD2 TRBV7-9 CASSSGLAGGETQYF
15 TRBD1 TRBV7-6 CASSSTQGARNEQFF
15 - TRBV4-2 CASSQEIRFGGELFF
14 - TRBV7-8 CASSLDPGNYGYTF
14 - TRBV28 CASSPVARNSPLHF
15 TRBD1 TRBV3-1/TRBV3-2 CASSLSGQGRSPLHF
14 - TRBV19 CASNPYSGASGQYF
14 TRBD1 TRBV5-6 CASRDRGGNEKLFF
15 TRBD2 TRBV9 CASSVEAGRQETQYF
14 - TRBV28 CASILGGTGNTIYF
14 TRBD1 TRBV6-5 CASILQGELTEAFF